This record concerns one T cell receptor (beta chain) sequence. This specimen comes from a study of shared clonotypes between healthy human individuals. Genomic DNA per cell subset filled all wells of several immunoSEQ plates. Clones were sequenced by immunoSEQ multiplex PCR, and TCRdb holds only the in-frame ones, with some missing. This table has almost 700,000 clones, roughly 94% appearing once. Positively selected for CCR7, the CD45RO-negative cells used as naive CD8 cells excluded terminally differentiated effector memory CD45RA+ cells. V lost 0 bases to trimming and J lost 5 bases; unmatched junction nucleotides: 11. The CDR3 spans 17 residues. Germline lookup yields CDR1 MGHRA and CDR2 YSYEKL.

The V call is TRBV4-1, the J call TRBJ2-3, with 7 bases matching TRBD2. Sequenced sample: naive CD8+ T cells sorted from blood. This receptor was taken from a young man in good health. The CDR3, as DNA: TGCGCCAGCAGCCAAGAGGCAATGCGGGAGCCCCGAGATACGCAGTATTTT. This encodes CASSQEAMREPRDTQYF.